This T cell receptor beta chain was profiled in a study of cytomegalovirus exposure and HLA in healthy donors. The CDR3 spans 15 residues. CDR1 is MDHEN, CDR2 SYDVKM, per germline. The trim removed 4 bases at V and 3 bases at J, leaving 4 bases unmatched. It was with 60 Vbeta and 13 Jbeta primers that the PCR ran. This table comes from immunoSEQ multiplex PCR, and its TCRdb copy is limited to in-frame clones, with some not included. The data show under 150,000 clones, around 82% seen once. The chain recombines TRBV28 with TRBJ2-7; 12 nucleotides match TRBD2. This clonotype was obtained from a man in his forties or fifties in good health and CMV-seronegative. The sequenced sample consisted of PBMCs. CDR3 bases: TGTGCCAGCAGTTCATCGGGACTAGCGGGCTACGAGCAGTACTTC. This gives the protein CASSSSGLAGYEQYF. Based on the CDR3 plus reference TRBV28 and TRBJ2-7, the full variable domain is DVKVTQSSRYLVKRTGEKVFLECVQDMDHENMFWYRQDPGLGLRLIYFSYDVKMKEKGDIPEGYSVSREKKERFSLILESASTNQTSMYLCASSSSGLAGYEQYFGPGTRLTVT.